Here is one T cell receptor beta chain with its context. The antigen is unknown. This entry belongs to a study of cytomegalovirus exposure and HLA in healthy donors. The table came from immunoSEQ multiplex PCR; TCRdb's copy has only in-frame clones and leaves some out. The data contain around 150,000 clones, around 90% of them seen just once; the ten biggest clones take up around 2.7%. The germline V gene has CDR1 MNHNS and CDR2 SASEGT. The junction had 6 bases not matched to a gene; V was cut back by 9 bases and J by 7 bases. CDR3 length: 14 amino acids. Study-level points and caveats: Among the CMV-associated chains, three were confirmed in vitro as specific for CMV antigens. Rarity marked most TCR sequences, yet some public TCRs occurred in many donors.

The origin of this receptor is a woman between 18 and 30 years old in good health and CMV-seropositive. Sequenced input: PBMCs. The chain joins TRBV6-1 to TRBJ2-1; 13 bases fit TRBD2. CDR3 DNA: TGTGCCAGTCGGACTAGCGGGAGTAGAAATGAGCAGTTCTTC. It encodes CASRTSGSRNEQFF.